What follows are 12 T cell receptor beta chains derived from one specimen sequenced in a study of PD-1 blockade in mismatch repair-deficient tumors. Libraries were prepared by immunoSEQ multiplex PCR; TCRdb keeps only in-frame clonotypes and omits some of them. The sample carries roughly 120,000 clones, about nine tenths recorded once. Source: peripheral blood, taken almost 74 weeks after starting pembrolizumab. The receptor source for this set is an adult with mismatch repair-deficient cancer.

This chain joins TRBV7-9 and TRBJ1-2; 7 nucleotides agree with TRBD1. J was trimmed by 5 bases and V by 1 base; bases with no gene match: 4. Germline assignment: CDR1 SEHNR and CDR2 FQNEAQ (reference sequence). CDR3 length: 14 amino acids. The CDR3 region is CASSLEQGVYGYTF. The CDR3 nucleotides are TGTGCCAGCAGCTTAGAGCAGGGGGTTTATGGCTACACCTTC.

This chain joins TRBV18 and TRBJ2-4; 8 bases are a match to TRBD1. This CDR3 comprises 16 residues. Looked up from germline, CDR1 is KGHSH and CDR2 is LQKENI. The V and J ends lost 0 bases and 0 bases, in that order; junction bases with no gene match: 1. CDR3 coding DNA: TGTGCCAGCTCACCACCGGGACAGGCAGCCAAAAACATTCAGTACTTC. This translates into CASSPPGQAAKNIQYF.

The V and J genes are TRBV7-6 and TRBJ2-2; a possible D gene is TRBD2 (5 bases). CDR3 size: 16 residues. Germline CDR1 is SGHVS and CDR2 is FNYEAQ. V lost 1 base, J lost 5 bases, and 14 bases lay in between. CDR3 amino acids: CASSLEGSTETGELFF. DNA of the CDR3: TGTGCCAGCAGCTTAGAAGGGAGTACCGAAACCGGGGAGCTGTTTTTT.

V and J are TRBV7-2 and TRBJ2-1, with 7 positions matching TRBD1. Germline V gene lookup returns CDR1 SGHTA and CDR2 FQGNSA. This CDR3 contains 15 residues. V gave up 2 bases and J gave up 5 bases; unmatched junction bases: 6. The CDR3 reads CASSLQDRRDNEQFF. The CDR3 nucleotides read TGTGCCAGCAGCTTACAGGACAGGCGGGACAATGAGCAGTTCTTC.

The chain employs TRBV19 and TRBJ2-1; TRBD1 matches at 7 bases. Per the germline V gene, CDR1 is LNHDA and CDR2 is SQIVND (reference sequence). The CDR3 has 17 amino acids. The V segment lost 3 bases and the J segment 0 bases; nucleotides outside the gene matches: 8. The CDR3 sequence is CASSMNRGQSSYNEQFF. CDR3 DNA: TGTGCCAGTAGTATGAACAGGGGACAAAGCTCCTACAATGAGCAGTTCTTC.

This CDR3 reads CASSVAAQLNTEAFF. In nucleotides, the CDR3 is TGTGCCAGCAGCGTAGCCGCGCAGCTCAACACTGAAGCTTTCTTT. The rearrangement uses TRBV9 and TRBJ1-1; D uncertain. This CDR3 is 15 amino acids long. Germline CDR1 is SGDLS and CDR2 is YYNGEE. V was clipped by 0 bases and J by 2 bases, with 11 bases between them. The full variable domain, with the rest looked up from reference TRBV9 and TRBJ1-1, is DSGVTQTPKHLITATGQRVTLRCSPRSGDLSVYWYQQSLDQGLQFLIQYYNGEERAKGNILERFSAQQFPDLHSELNLSSLELGDSALYFCASSVAAQLNTEAFFGQGTRLTVV.

The chain combines TRBV13 with TRBJ2-4; possible D gene TRBD2, 6 bases. This CDR3 spans 16 amino acids. Per germline, CDR1 PRHDT and CDR2 FYEKMQ (reference sequence). Trimming cost V 5 bases and J 1 base, with 15 bases left between them. The CDR3 DNA reads as TGTGCCAGCAGCCACCGGGCTGGAGGGGCCAAAAACATTCAGTACTTC. Translating it yields CASSHRAGGAKNIQYF.

The V gene is TRBV5-1, the J gene TRBJ1-3; unclear D gene. This CDR3 region has 15 residues. CDR1 SGHRS and CDR2 YFSETQ come from the germline V gene. V dropped 1 base and J dropped 0 bases, with 8 bases sitting between them. The CDR3, as DNA: TGCGCCAGCAGCTTGAGTCAGACCTCTGGAAACACCATATATTTT. Residues: CASSLSQTSGNTIYF.

The gene calls are TRBV28 and TRBJ2-7, with D maybe TRBD1 (5 bases). The CDR3 length is 14 residues. V shed 2 bases and J shed 4 bases, with 12 bases lying between them. Germline lookup yields CDR1 MDHEN and CDR2 SYDVKM. The chain's CDR3 is CASSLGAGQYEQYF. The CDR3 DNA sequence: TGTGCCAGCAGTTTAGGGGCCGGGCAGTACGAGCAGTACTTC.

The V call is TRBV10-2, the J call TRBJ2-1; TRBD1 might be the D (6 bases). Germline CDR1 WSHSY, CDR2 SAAADI. Trimming pared 6 bases from V and 9 bases from J, leaving 21 bases between. This CDR3 spans 15 amino acids. The CDR3 nucleotides are TGCGCCAGCAGCCGGGACACACCGTCCCTCAGTGAGCAGTTCTTC. Protein sequence: CASSRDTPSLSEQFF.

This clone occurred once. The rearrangement uses TRBV19 and TRBJ1-5; 8 bases align to TRBD1. Germline trimming cut 3 bases from V and 4 bases from J; bases unmatched to any gene: 11. Germline V lookup: CDR1 LNHDA, CDR2 SQIVND (reference sequence). The CDR3 extends over 17 amino acids. The CDR3 DNA reads as TGTGCCAGTAGTATCGGGACAGGCGACCTCTCTAATCAGCCCCAGCATTTT. Translating it yields CASSIGTGDLSNQPQHF.

The V call is TRBV7-2, the J call TRBJ1-4; the D gene is possibly TRBD1 (5 bases). Trimming cost V 3 bases and J 8 bases, with 16 bases left between them. This CDR3 spans 15 amino acids. Germline V gives CDR1 SGHTA, CDR2 FQGNSA. The CDR3 DNA follows: TGTGCCAGCAGCTTCCAGACCGGGACGGGAGAAAAACTGTTTTTT. This encodes CASSFQTGTGEKLFF.